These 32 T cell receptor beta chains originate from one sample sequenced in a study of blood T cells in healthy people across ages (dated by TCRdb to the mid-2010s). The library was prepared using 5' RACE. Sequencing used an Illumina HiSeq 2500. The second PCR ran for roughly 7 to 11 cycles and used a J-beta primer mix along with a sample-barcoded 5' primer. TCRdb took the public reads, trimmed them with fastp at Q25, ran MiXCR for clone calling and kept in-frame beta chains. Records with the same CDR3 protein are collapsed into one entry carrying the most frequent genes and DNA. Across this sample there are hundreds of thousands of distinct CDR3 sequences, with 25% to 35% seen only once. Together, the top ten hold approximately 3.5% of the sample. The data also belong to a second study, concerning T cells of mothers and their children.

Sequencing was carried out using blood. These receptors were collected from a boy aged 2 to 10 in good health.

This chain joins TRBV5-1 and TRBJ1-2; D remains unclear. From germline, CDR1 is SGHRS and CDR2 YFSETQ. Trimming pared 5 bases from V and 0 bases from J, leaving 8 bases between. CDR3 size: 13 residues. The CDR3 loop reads CASRQSTNYGYTF. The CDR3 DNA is TGCGCCAGCAGACAGTCAACTAACTATGGCTACACCTTC.

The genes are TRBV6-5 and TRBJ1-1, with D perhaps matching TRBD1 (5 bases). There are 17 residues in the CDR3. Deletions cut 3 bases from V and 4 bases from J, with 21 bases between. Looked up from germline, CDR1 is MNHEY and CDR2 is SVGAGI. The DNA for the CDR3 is TGTGCCAGCAGTTATCATCGACAGAAACTAAGCTTCACTGAAGCTTTCTTT. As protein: CASSYHRQKLSFTEAFF.

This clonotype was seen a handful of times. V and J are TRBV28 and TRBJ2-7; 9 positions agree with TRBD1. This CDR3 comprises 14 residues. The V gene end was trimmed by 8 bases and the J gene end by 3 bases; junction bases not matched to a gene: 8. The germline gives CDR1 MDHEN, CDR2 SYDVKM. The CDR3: CASYSGTGSYEQYF. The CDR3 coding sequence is TGTGCCAGCTATTCCGGGACAGGGAGCTACGAGCAGTACTTC.

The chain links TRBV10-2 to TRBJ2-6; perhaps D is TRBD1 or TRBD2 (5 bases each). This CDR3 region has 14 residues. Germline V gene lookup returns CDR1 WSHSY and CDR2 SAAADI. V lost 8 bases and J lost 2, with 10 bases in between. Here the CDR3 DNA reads TGCGCCAGCCGAGAGGGGACTGGGGCCAACGTCCTGACTTTC. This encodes CASREGTGANVLTF.

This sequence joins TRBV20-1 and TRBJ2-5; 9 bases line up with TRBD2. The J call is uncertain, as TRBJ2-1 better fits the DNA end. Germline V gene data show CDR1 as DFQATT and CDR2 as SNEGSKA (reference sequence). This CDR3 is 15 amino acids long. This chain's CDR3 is CSAIPRKTSGNEQFF. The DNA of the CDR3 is TGCAGTGCTATTCCGAGGAAGACTAGCGGCAATGAGCAGTTCTTC.

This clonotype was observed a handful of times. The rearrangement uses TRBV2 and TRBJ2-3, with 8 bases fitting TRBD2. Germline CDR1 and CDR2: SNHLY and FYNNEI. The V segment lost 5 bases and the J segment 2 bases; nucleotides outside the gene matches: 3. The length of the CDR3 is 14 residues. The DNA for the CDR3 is TGTGCCAGCAGTATAGCGGGGTCCACAGATACGCAGTATTTT. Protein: CASSIAGSTDTQYF.

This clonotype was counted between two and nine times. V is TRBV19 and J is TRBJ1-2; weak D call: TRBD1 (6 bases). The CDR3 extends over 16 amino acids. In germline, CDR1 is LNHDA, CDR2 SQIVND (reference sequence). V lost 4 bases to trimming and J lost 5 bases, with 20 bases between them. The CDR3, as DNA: TGTGCCAGTAGTACACGGTCACCGGGACATAATTATGGCTACACCTTC. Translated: CASSTRSPGHNYGYTF.

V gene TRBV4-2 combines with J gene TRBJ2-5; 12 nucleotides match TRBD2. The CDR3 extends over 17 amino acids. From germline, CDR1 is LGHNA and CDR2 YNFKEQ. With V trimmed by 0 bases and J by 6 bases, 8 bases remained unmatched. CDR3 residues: CASSQDAASGGVKTQYF. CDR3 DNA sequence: TGTGCCAGCAGCCAAGATGCCGCTAGCGGGGGGGTGAAGACCCAGTACTTC.

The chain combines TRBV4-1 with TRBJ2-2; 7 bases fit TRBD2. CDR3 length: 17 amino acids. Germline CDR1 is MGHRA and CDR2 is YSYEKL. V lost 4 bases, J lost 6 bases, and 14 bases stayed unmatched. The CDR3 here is CASSLQTGLVRPGELFF. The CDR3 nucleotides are TGCGCCAGCAGCCTCCAGACCGGACTAGTCCGGCCCGGGGAGCTGTTTTTT.

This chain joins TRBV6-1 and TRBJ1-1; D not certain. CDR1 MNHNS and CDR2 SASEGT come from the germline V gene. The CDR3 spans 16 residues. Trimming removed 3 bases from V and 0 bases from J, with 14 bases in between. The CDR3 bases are TGTGCCAGCAGTGACCCTCAGAACGGGCTGAACACTGAAGCTTTCTTT. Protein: CASSDPQNGLNTEAFF.

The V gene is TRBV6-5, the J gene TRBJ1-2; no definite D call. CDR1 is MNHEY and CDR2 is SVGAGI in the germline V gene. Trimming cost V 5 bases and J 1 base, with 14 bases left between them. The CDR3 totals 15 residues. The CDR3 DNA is TGTGCCAGCAGTAGATCAGGAAAGAATAACTATGGCTACACCTTC. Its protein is CASSRSGKNNYGYTF.

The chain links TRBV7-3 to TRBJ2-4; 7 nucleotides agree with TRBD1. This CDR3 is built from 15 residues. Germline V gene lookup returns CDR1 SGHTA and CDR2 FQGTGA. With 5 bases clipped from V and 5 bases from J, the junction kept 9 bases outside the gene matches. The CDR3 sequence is CASSRATGSENIQYF. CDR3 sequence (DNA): TGTGCCAGCAGCCGGGCGACAGGGTCGGAAAACATTCAGTACTTC.

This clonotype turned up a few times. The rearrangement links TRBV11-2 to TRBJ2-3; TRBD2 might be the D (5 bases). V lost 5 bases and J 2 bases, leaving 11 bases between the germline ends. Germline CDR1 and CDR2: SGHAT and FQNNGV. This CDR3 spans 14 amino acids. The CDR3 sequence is CASSHTSLTDTQYF. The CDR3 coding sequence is TGTGCCAGCAGCCACACTAGTCTCACAGATACGCAGTATTTT.

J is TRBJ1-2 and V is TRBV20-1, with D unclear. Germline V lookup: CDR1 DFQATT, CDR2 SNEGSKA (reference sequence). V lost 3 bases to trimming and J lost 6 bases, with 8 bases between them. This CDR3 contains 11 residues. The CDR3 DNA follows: TGCAGTGCTAGCCTCCGGGATGGCTACACCTTC. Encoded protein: CSASLRDGYTF.

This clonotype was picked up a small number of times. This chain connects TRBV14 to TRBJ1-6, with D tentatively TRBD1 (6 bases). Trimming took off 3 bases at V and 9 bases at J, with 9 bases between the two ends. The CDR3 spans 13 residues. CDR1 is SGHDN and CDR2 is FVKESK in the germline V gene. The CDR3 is CASSHGQISPLHF. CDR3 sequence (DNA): TGTGCCAGCAGCCATGGACAGATTTCACCCCTCCACTTT.

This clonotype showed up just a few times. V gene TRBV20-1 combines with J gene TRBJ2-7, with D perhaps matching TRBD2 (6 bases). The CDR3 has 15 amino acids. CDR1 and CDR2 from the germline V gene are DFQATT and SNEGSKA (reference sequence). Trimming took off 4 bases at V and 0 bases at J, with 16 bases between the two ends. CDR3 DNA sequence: TGCAGTGCTATTGGCGGTCGGGGGAGCTCCTACGAGCAGTACTTC. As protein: CSAIGGRGSSYEQYF.

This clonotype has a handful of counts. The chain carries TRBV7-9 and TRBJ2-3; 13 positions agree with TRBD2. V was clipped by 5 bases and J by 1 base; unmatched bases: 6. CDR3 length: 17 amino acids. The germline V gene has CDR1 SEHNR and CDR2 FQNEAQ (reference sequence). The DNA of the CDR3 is TGTGCCAGCAGCCGACTAGCGGGGGGATCCCGCACAGATACGCAGTATTTT. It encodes CASSRLAGGSRTDTQYF.

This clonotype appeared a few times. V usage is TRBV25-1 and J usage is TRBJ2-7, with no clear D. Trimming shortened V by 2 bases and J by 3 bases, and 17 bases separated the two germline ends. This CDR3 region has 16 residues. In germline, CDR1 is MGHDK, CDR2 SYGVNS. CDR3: CASSEMGNNKYYEQYF. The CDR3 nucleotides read TGTGCCAGCAGTGAAATGGGAAACAACAAGTACTACGAGCAGTACTTC.

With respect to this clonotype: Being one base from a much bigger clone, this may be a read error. In DNA, the CDR3 is TGTGCCGGCAGTAGGAGGAGCACCGGGGAGCTGTTTTTT. It translates to CAGSRRSTGELFF. The J gene is TRBJ2-2, the V gene TRBV27, with D perhaps matching TRBD2 (5 bases). The CDR3 spans 13 residues. Per germline, CDR1 MNHEY and CDR2 SMNVEV (reference sequence).

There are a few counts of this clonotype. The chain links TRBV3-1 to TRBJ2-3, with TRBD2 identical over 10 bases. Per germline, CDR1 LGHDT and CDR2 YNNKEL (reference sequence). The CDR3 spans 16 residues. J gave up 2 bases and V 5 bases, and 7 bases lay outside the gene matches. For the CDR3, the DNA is TGTGCCAGCAGCACAGCTAGCGGGGGATACACAGATACGCAGTATTTT. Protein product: CASSTASGGYTDTQYF.

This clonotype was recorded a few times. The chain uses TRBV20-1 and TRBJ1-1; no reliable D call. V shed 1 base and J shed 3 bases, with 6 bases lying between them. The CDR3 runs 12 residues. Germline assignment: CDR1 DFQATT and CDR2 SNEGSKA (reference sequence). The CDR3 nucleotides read TGCAGTGCTAGAGGCCGGGACACTGAAGCTTTCTTT. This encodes CSARGRDTEAFF.

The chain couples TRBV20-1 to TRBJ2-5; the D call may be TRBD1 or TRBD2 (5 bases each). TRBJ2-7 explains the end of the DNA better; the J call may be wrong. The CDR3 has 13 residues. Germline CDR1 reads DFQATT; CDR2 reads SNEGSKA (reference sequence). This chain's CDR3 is CSALRDGSYEQYF. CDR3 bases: TGCAGTGCTTTACGGGACGGATCCTACGAGCAGTACTTC.

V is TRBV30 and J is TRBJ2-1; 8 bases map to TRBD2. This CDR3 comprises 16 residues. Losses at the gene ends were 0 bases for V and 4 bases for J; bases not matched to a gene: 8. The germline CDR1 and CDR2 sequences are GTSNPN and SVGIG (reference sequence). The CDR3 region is CAWSVRKLAEYNEQFF. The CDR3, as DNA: TGTGCCTGGAGTGTACGAAAACTAGCGGAGTACAATGAGCAGTTCTTC.

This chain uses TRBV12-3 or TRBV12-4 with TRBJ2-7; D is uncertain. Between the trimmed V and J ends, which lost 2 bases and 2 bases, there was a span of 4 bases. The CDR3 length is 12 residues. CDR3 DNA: TGTGCCAGCAGTTTACCCCCCTACGAGCAGTACTTC. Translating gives CASSLPPYEQYF.

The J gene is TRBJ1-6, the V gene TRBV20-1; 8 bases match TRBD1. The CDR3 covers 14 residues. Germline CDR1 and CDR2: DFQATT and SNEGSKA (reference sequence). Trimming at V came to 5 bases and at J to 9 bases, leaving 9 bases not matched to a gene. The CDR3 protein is CSAGKDRGSSPLHF. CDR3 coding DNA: TGCAGTGCTGGAAAAGACAGGGGTAGTTCACCCCTCCACTTT.

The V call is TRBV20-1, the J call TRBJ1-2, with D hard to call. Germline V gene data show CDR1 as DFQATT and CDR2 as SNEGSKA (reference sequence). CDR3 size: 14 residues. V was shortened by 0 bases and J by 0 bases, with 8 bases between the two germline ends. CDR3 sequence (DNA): TGCAGTGCTAGAGACTCATTACCTAACTATGGCTACACCTTC. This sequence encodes CSARDSLPNYGYTF.

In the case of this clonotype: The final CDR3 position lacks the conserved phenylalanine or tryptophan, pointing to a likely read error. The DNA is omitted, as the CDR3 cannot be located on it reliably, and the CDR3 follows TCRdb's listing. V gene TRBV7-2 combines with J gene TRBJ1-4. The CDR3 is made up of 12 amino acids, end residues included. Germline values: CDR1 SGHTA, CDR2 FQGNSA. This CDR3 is CASSLAKTVFDV.

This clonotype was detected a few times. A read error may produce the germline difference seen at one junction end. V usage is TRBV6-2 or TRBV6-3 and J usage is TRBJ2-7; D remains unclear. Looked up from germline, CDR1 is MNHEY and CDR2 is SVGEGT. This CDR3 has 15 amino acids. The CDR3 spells CASSPARVRLNEQYF. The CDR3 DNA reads TGTGCCAGCAGCCCGGCTCGAGTTAGGTTGAACGAACAGTACTTC.

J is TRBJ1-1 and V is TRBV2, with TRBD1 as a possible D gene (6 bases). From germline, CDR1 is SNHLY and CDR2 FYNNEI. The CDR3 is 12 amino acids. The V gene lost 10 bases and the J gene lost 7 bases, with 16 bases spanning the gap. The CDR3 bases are TGTGCCACACTACTGACAGGAGGTGAAGCTTTCTTT. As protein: CATLLTGGEAFF.

CDR3 nucleotides: TGTGCCAGCAGTTTTAGGAGGGTTCAAGAGACCCAGTACTTC. Its protein product is CASSFRRVQETQYF. The V call is TRBV12-3 or TRBV12-4, the J call TRBJ2-5; tentative D call: TRBD2 (6 bases). V was trimmed by 3 bases and J by 2 bases, leaving 10 bases between them. This CDR3 region has 14 residues.

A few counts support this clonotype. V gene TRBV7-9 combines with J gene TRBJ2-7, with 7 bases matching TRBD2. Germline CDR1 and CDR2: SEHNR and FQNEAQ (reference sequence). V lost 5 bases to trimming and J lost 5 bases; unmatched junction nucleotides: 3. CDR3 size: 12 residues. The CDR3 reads CASSPRGNEQYF. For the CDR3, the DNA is TGTGCCAGCAGCCCGCGGGGGAACGAGCAGTACTTC.

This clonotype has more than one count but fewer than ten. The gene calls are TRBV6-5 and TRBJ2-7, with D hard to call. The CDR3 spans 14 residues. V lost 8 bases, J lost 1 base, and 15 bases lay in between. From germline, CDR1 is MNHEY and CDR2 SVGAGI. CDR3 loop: CASQDTDRSYEQYF. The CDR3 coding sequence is TGTGCCAGCCAGGATACAGATCGTTCCTACGAGCAGTACTTC.